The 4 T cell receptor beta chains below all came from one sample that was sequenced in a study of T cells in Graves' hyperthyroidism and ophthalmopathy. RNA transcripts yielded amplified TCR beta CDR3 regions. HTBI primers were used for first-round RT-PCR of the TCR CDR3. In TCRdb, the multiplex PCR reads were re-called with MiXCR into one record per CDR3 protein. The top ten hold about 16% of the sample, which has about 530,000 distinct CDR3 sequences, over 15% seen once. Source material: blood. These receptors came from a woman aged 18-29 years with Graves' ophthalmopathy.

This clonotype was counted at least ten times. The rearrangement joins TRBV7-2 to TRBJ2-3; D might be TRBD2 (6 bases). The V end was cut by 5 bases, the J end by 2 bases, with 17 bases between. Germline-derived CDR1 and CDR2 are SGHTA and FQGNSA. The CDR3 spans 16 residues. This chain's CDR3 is CASSLRDAGNTDTQYF. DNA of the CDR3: TGTGCCAGCAGCCTTCGGGATGCGGGGAACACAGATACGCAGTATTTT. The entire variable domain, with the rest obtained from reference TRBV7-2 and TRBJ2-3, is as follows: GAGVSQSPSNKVTEKGKDVELRCDPISGHTALYWYRQSLGQGLEFLIYFQGNSAPDKSGLPSDRFSAERTGGSVSTLTIQRTQQEDSAVYLCASSLRDAGNTDTQYFGPGTRLTVL.

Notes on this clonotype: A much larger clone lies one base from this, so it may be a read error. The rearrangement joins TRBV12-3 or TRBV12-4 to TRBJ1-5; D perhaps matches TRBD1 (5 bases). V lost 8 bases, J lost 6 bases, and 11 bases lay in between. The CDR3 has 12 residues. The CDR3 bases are TGTGCCAGCGAATCGGGGGGTCAGCCCCAGCATTTT. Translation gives CASESGGQPQHF.

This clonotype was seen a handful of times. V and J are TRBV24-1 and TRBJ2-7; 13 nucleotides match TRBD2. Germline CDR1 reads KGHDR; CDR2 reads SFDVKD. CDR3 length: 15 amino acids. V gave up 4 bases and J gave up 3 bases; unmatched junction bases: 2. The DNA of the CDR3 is TGTGCCACCAGTGACAGGACTAGCGGGAGCTACGAGCAGTACTTC. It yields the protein CATSDRTSGSYEQYF.

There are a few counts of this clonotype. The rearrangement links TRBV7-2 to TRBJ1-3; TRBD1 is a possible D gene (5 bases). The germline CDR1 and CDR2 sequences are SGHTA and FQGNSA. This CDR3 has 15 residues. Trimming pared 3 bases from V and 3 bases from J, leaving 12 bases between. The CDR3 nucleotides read TGTGCCAGCAGCTTGCAGGGTAAACTTGGAAACACCATATATTTT. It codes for CASSLQGKLGNTIYF.